This T cell receptor beta chain was recovered during a study of T cell changes during pregnancy in multiple sclerosis. The ends were cut back, 9 bases at V and 6 bases at J, with 8 bases in the middle. The germline V gene has CDR1 LNHDA and CDR2 SQIVND (reference sequence). The CDR3 has 11 amino acids. Clones were sequenced by immunoSEQ multiplex PCR, and TCRdb holds only the in-frame ones, with some missing. This sample has around 10,000 clones, with more than 80% found just once. This receptor was identified in a female donor in good health, enrolled as a control in a pregnancy study. The rearrangement joins TRBV19 to TRBJ2-2; D is unresolved. Sequenced material: CD8+ T cells from peripheral blood mononuclear cells, taken in the third trimester of pregnancy. This chain's CDR3 is CASVEAGELFF. The CDR3 DNA sequence: TGTGCCAGCGTAGAGGCCGGGGAGCTGTTTTTT.